This T cell receptor (beta chain) derives from a study of cytomegalovirus exposure and HLA in healthy donors. Turning to the study itself: A later analysis reported the 120 or so validation repertoires used the same platform as the 666 first-cohort repertoires. General study results and limits: Reports indicated that the classifier achieved high specificity and sensitivity in diagnosing cytomegalovirus status.

A 120-subject validation cohort, separate from the 666-subject first cohort, supplied the donors. This table comes from immunoSEQ multiplex PCR, and its TCRdb copy is limited to in-frame clones, with some not included. The sample records approximately 270,000 clones, less than 90% being singletons. V lost 0 bases, J lost 7 bases, and 9 bases lay in between. This CDR3 contains 14 residues. Looked up from germline, CDR1 is MNHEY and CDR2 is SVGAGI. On this clone: No antigen is known for it.

The sequence derives from a man aged 18 to 35 in good health and CMV-seropositive. Sequenced: PBMCs. The chain recombines TRBV6-5 with TRBJ1-4; unclear D gene. The CDR3 sequence: CASSYSPGREKLFF. CDR3 coding DNA: TGTGCCAGCAGTTACTCTCCTGGGCGTGAAAAACTGTTTTTT.